Below, 21 T cell receptor beta chains from the same sample are listed, as sequenced in a study of identifying expanded T cells in peripheral blood. Profiling relied on immunoSEQ multiplex PCR, and the TCRdb table lists in-frame clones only, not all of them. The sample has about 78,000 clones; 84% are singletons. Sample: blood. The receptors were sampled from a person aged 18 to 75 in good health.

J is TRBJ2-2 and V is TRBV27, with D tentatively TRBD1 or TRBD2 (5 bases each). The germline V gene encodes CDR1 MNHEY and CDR2 SMNVEV (reference sequence). V lost 5 bases, J lost 4 bases, and 23 bases lay in between. The CDR3 is made up of 18 amino acids. CDR3 sequence reads: CASSALKGERGFTGELFF. As DNA, the CDR3 is TGTGCCAGCAGTGCCCTAAAAGGGGAGCGAGGGTTCACCGGGGAGCTGTTTTTT.

At least ten counts were recorded for this clone. The genes are TRBV5-1 and TRBJ1-2, with a tentative D call TRBD1 (5 bases). Germline V CDR1 and CDR2: SGHRS, YFSETQ. Trimming removed 4 bases at V and 4 bases at J, with 11 bases between. The CDR3 is made up of 13 amino acids. DNA of the CDR3: TGCGCCAGCAGCGTGGAGGGGAGCTATGGCTACACCTTC. Protein product: CASSVEGSYGYTF.

The chain couples TRBV9 to TRBJ2-2, with D perhaps TRBD1 (6 bases). Trimming shortened V by 3 bases and J by 6 bases, and 15 bases separated the two germline ends. The CDR3 is 15 residues long. Looked up from germline, CDR1 is SGDLS and CDR2 is YYNGEE. CDR3 sequence (DNA): TGTGCCAGCAGCGGTCCCCCACAGGGACCCGGGGAGCTGTTTTTT. It codes for CASSGPPQGPGELFF.

The chain is built from TRBV7-9 and TRBJ1-2; D gene unclear. With 2 bases removed from V and 5 bases from J, the gap between germline ends came to 9 bases. CDR3 length: 13 residues. The V gene's germline CDR1 is SEHNR and CDR2 FQNEAQ (reference sequence). Written as DNA, the CDR3 is TGTGCCAGCAGCTTAAGAATTTCATATGGCTACACCTTC. It codes for CASSLRISYGYTF.

The chain is built from TRBV28 and TRBJ2-1; D is perhaps TRBD2 (7 bases). V was trimmed by 3 bases and J by 8 bases, leaving 20 bases between them. CDR1 is MDHEN and CDR2 is SYDVKM in the germline V gene. CDR3 length: 16 residues. The CDR3 reads CASSLALGGRGDEQFF. For the CDR3, the DNA is TGTGCCAGCAGTTTGGCCTTGGGGGGGCGCGGCGATGAGCAGTTCTTC.

The chain recombines TRBV19 with TRBJ1-4; a possible D gene is TRBD1 (5 bases). Germline V gives CDR1 LNHDA, CDR2 SQIVND (reference sequence). V was shortened by 7 bases and J by 4 bases, with 13 bases between the two germline ends. The CDR3 is made up of 14 amino acids. CDR3 sequence (DNA): TGTGCCAGTAAGGGGAACAGCGTTAATGAAAAACTGTTTTTT. Its protein product is CASKGNSVNEKLFF.

The gene calls are TRBV7-6 and TRBJ2-1; no definite D call. The CDR3 covers 11 residues. Trimming took off 2 bases at V and 10 bases at J, with 6 bases between the two ends. Germline V lookup: CDR1 SGHVS, CDR2 FNYEAQ. The CDR3 DNA sequence: TGTGCCAGCAGCTTAACAGTAGAGCAGTTCTTC. Amino acids: CASSLTVEQFF.

This chain connects TRBV13 to TRBJ2-7; possible D gene TRBD2, 5 bases. The length of the CDR3 is 17 residues. CDR1 is PRHDT, CDR2 FYEKMQ, per germline (reference sequence). V lost 5 bases to trimming and J lost 1 base, with 21 bases between them. CDR3 nucleotide sequence: TGTGCCAGCAGCGGCGACACGGGAAGGACGCCATCCTACGAGCAGTACTTC. Its translation: CASSGDTGRTPSYEQYF. The complete variable domain, with remaining parts taken from reference TRBV13 and TRBJ2-7, reads AAGVIQSPRHLIKEKRETATLKCYPIPRHDTVYWYQQGPGQDPQFLISFYEKMQSDKGSIPDRFSAQQFSDYHSELNMSSLELGDSALYFCASSGDTGRTPSYEQYFGPGTRLTVT.

The chain links TRBV7-2 to TRBJ2-7; D may be TRBD2 (7 bases). CDR1 is SGHTA and CDR2 is FQGNSA in the germline V gene. This CDR3 contains 18 residues. V dropped 5 bases and J dropped 3 bases, with 26 bases sitting between them. CDR3 bases: TGTGCCAGCAGCCCAGGACAGTCTCTAGCGGCCGTTAACTACGAGCAGTACTTC. It specifies CASSPGQSLAAVNYEQYF.

The chain combines TRBV5-5 with TRBJ1-5; unclear D gene. This CDR3 spans 13 amino acids. With 0 bases removed from V and 5 bases from J, the gap between germline ends came to 6 bases. Germline V CDR1 and CDR2: SGHKS, YYEKEE (reference sequence). Here the CDR3 reads CASSLAADQPQHF. DNA of the CDR3: TGTGCCAGCAGCTTGGCGGCAGATCAGCCCCAGCATTTT.

About this clone itself: The sample contains more than one DNA sequence encoding this CDR3. The chain uses TRBV4-3 and TRBJ2-7, with D hard to call. The CDR3 totals 14 residues. V lost 1 base and J 0 bases, leaving 7 bases between the germline ends. Germline V lookup: CDR1 LGHNA, CDR2 YSLEER. DNA of the CDR3: TGCGCCAGCAGCCAAGCCAGAAGCTCCTACGAGCAGTACTTC. This sequence encodes CASSQARSSYEQYF.

There are a few counts of this clone. The rearrangement uses TRBV25-1 and TRBJ2-1, with D perhaps matching TRBD1 (5 bases). CDR1 and CDR2 (germline): MGHDK, SYGVNS. Trimming took off 3 bases at V and 5 bases at J, with 11 bases between the two ends. CDR3 length: 14 residues. The CDR3 nucleotides are TGTGCCAGCAGTGAGCAGGGCAGGAACAATGAGCAGTTCTTC. It is translated as CASSEQGRNNEQFF.

This chain uses TRBV11-2 with TRBJ1-3; D unresolved. V gave up 1 base and J gave up 0 bases, with 7 bases separating them. The CDR3 runs to 15 residues. Germline CDR1 and CDR2: SGHAT and FQNNGV. CDR3 loop: CASSLAGLSGNTIYF. CDR3 nucleotides: TGTGCCAGCAGCTTAGCTGGCCTCTCTGGAAACACCATATATTTT.

This clone was counted a few times. This rearrangement joins TRBV5-1 to TRBJ1-2; D is unclear. Trimming took off 0 bases at V and 4 bases at J, with 4 bases between the two ends. CDR1 is SGHRS, CDR2 YFSETQ, per germline. The CDR3 runs 12 residues. CDR3 sequence: CASSLESYGYTF. The CDR3, as DNA: TGCGCCAGCAGCTTGGAGAGCTATGGCTACACCTTC.

V gene TRBV6-5 combines with J gene TRBJ1-2, with D possibly TRBD1 on 5 matching bases. Germline CDR1 MNHEY, CDR2 SVGAGI. The CDR3 totals 14 residues. Trimming shortened V by 6 bases and J by 1 base, and 12 bases separated the two germline ends. The CDR3 reads CASSKGDDNYGYTF. The CDR3 DNA reads TGTGCCAGCAGCAAAGGGGACGATAACTATGGCTACACCTTC.

The V call is TRBV18, the J call TRBJ2-3; 9 bases fit TRBD1. Germline V gene sequence: CDR1 KGHSH, CDR2 LQKENI. The ends lost 6 bases at V and 4 bases at J; junction bases unmatched: 5. The CDR3 is 14 residues long. The CDR3 region has the DNA TGTGCCAGCTCCGAATGGACAGGGGCAGATACGCAGTATTTT. Amino acids: CASSEWTGADTQYF.

The gene calls are TRBV4-2 and TRBJ1-2; 7 bases map to TRBD1. CDR1 LGHNA and CDR2 YNFKEQ come from the germline V gene. This CDR3 comprises 16 residues. J gave up 4 bases and V 0 bases, and 8 bases lay outside the gene matches. CDR3 nucleotide sequence: TGTGCCAGCAGCCAAGATGTGGGGACAGCGTTCTATGGCTACACCTTC. It is translated as CASSQDVGTAFYGYTF.

The chain uses TRBV5-1 and TRBJ2-7; 9 nucleotides line up with TRBD1. The CDR3 length is 15 residues. The germline V gene has CDR1 SGHRS and CDR2 YFSETQ. J lost 0 bases, V lost 4 bases, and 5 bases had no gene match. The CDR3 region is CASSARDRDSYEQYF. In DNA, the CDR3 is TGCGCCAGCAGCGCCCGGGACAGGGACTCCTACGAGCAGTACTTC.

The CDR3 protein is CASSPGTGLYEQYF. The CDR3 region has the DNA TGTGCCAGCAGCCCTGGGACAGGACTCTACGAGCAGTACTTC. This sequence joins TRBV5-4 and TRBJ2-7; 8 bases match TRBD1. Germline CDR1 is SGHNT and CDR2 is YYREEE (reference sequence). CDR3 length: 14 amino acids. Trimming took 4 bases from V and 3 from J; bases not matched to a gene: 6.

J is TRBJ1-2 and V is TRBV7-2; D unresolved. The CDR3 has 13 residues. CDR1 and CDR2 (germline): SGHTA, FQGNSA. Trimming removed 4 bases at V and 8 bases at J, with 14 bases between. CDR3 nucleotide sequence: TGTGCCAGCAGCTCAAACCAGGCCTACGGCTACACCTTC. Residues: CASSSNQAYGYTF.

The chain carries TRBV4-3 and TRBJ2-7, with D unresolved. This CDR3 contains 16 residues. In germline, CDR1 is LGHNA, CDR2 YSLEER. The V end was cut by 1 base, the J end by 2 bases, with 15 bases between. Written as DNA, the CDR3 is TGCGCCAGCAGCCAAGGAATAGGGTATTTGACCTACGAGCAGTACTTC. This gives the protein CASSQGIGYLTYEQYF.